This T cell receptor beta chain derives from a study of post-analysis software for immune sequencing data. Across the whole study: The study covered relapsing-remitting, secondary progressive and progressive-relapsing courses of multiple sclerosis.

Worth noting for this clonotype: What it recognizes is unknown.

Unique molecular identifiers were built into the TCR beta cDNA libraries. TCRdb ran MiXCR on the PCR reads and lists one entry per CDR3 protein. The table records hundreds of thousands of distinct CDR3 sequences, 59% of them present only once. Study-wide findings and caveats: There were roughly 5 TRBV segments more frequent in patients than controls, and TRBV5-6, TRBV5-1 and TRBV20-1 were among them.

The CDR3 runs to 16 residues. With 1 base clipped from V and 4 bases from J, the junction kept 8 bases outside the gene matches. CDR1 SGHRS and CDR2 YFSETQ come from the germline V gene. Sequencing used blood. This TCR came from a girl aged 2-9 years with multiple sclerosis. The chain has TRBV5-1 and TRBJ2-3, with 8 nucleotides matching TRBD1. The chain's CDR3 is CASSLNRGSPPDTQYF. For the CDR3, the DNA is TGCGCCAGCAGCTTGAACAGGGGGTCTCCCCCAGATACGCAGTATTTT.